The sequence of this TCR beta chain was determined in a study of T cell responses to AZD1222 COVID-19 vaccine. In the study overall: Second doses that came at about 4 or about 12 weeks were put together.

Comments on this clone: Its target is unknown.

Method: immunoSEQ multiplex PCR; TCRdb's copy keeps in-frame clones and lacks some. The repertoire holds around 78,000 clones, with roughly 90% as singletons. V gave up 3 bases and J gave up 7 bases; unmatched junction bases: 8. From germline, CDR1 is KGHSH and CDR2 LQKENI. The CDR3 spans 16 residues. Notes on the study in general: A reported finding is that nearly half of spike-specific TCRs target unmutated variant regions. Researchers took repertoire samples only after the peak T cell response had come.

The input for sequencing was peripheral blood, taken on day 0 of AZD1222 vaccination. The rearrangement joins TRBV18 to TRBJ2-1; TRBD1 matches 11 bases. The clonotype comes from an adult in good health. The CDR3 loop reads CASSPRRDRGGNEQFF. In DNA, the CDR3 is TGTGCCAGCTCACCCCGGAGGGACAGGGGGGGAAATGAGCAGTTCTTC.